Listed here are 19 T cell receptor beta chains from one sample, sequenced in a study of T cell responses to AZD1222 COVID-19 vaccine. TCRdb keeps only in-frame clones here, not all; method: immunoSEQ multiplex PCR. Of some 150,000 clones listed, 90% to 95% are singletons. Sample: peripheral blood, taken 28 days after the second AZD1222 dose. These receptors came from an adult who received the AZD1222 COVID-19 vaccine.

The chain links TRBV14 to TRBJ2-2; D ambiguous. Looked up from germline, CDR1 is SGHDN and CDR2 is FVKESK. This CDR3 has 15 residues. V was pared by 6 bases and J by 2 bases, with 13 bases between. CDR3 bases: TGTGCCAGCAGTCCTCCTTCTAGTAACACCGGGGAGCTGTTTTTT. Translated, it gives CASSPPSSNTGELFF.

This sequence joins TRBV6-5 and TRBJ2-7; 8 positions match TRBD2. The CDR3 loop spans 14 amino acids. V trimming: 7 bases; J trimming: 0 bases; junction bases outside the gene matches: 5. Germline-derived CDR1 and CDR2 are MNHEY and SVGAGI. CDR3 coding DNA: TGTGCCAGCAAGCGGGAGTCGAGCTCCTACGAGCAGTACTTC. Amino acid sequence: CASKRESSSYEQYF.

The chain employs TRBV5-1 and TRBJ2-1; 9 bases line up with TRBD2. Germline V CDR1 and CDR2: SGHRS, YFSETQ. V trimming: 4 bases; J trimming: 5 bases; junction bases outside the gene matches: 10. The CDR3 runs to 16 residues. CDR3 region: CASSTILAGPDNEQFF. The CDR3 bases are TGCGCCAGCAGCACGATACTAGCGGGCCCCGACAATGAGCAGTTCTTC.

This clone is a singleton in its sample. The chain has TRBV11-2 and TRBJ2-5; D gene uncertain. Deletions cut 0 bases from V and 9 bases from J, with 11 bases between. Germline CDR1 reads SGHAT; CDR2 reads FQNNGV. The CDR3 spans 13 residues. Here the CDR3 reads CASSLEGRSSQYF. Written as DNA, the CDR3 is TGTGCCAGCAGCTTAGAAGGTCGCAGTTCCCAGTACTTC. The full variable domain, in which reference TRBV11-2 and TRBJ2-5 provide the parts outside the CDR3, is EAGVAQSPRYKIIEKRQSVAFWCNPISGHATLYWYQQILGQGPKLLIQFQNNGVVDDSQLPKDRFSAERLKGVDSTLKIQPAKLEDSAVYLCASSLEGRSSQYFGPGTRLLVL.

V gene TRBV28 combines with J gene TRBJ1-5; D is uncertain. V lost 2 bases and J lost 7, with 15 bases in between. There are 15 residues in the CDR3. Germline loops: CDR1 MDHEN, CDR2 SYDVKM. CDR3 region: CASSLRNRVEQPQHF. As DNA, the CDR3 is TGTGCCAGCAGTTTAAGAAATAGGGTTGAGCAGCCCCAGCATTTT.

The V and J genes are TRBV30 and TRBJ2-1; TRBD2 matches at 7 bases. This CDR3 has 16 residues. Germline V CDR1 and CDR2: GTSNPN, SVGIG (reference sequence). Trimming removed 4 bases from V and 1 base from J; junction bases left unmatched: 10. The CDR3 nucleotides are TGTGCCTGGAAGGGTGAACTAGCGAAATCCTACAATGAGCAGTTCTTC. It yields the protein CAWKGELAKSYNEQFF. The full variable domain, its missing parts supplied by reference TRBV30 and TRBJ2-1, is SQTIHQWPATLVQPVGSPLSLECTVEGTSNPNLYWYRQAAGRGLQLLFYSVGIGQISSEVPQNLSASRPQDRQFILSSKKLLLSDSGFYLCAWKGELAKSYNEQFFGPGTRLTVL.

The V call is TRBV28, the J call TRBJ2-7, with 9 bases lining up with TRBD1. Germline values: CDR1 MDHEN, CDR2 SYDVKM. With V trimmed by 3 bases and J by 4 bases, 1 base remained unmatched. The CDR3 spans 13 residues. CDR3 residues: CASSLTGGYEQYF. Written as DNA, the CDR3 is TGTGCCAGCAGTTTGACAGGGGGATACGAGCAGTACTTC.

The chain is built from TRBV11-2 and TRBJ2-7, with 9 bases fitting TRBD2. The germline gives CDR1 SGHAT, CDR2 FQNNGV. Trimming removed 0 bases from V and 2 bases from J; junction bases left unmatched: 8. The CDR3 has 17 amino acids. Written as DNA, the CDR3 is TGTGCCAGCAGCTTAGATTTCCGTCCTAGCGGGACCTACGAGCAGTACTTC. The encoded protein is CASSLDFRPSGTYEQYF.

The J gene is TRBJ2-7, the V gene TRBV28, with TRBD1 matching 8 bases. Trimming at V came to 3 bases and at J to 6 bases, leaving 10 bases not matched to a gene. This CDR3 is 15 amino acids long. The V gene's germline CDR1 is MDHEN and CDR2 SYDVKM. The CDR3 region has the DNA TGTGCCAGCAGTTTTAGTCCGCAGGGGGCGGGCGAGCAGTACTTC. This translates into CASSFSPQGAGEQYF.

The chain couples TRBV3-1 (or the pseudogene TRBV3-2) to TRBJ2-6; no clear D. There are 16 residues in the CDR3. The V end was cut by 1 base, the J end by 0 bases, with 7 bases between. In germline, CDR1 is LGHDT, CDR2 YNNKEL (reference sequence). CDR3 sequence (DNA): TGTGCCAGCAGCCAAGTGCCGAACTCTGGGGCCAACGTCCTGACTTTC. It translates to CASSQVPNSGANVLTF.

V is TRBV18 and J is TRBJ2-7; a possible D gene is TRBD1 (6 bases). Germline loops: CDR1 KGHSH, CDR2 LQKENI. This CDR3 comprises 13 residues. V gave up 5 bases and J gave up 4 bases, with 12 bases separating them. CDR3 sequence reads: CASSTGTKYEQYF. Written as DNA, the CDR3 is TGTGCCAGCTCAACCGGGACAAAATACGAGCAGTACTTC.

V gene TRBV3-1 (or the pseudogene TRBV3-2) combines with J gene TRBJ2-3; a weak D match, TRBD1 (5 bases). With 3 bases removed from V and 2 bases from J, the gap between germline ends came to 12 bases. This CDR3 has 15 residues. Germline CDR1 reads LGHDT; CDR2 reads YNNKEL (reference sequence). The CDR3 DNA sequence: TGTGCCAGCAGCCAGCCTATTGGGGCCACAGATACGCAGTATTTT. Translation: CASSQPIGATDTQYF.

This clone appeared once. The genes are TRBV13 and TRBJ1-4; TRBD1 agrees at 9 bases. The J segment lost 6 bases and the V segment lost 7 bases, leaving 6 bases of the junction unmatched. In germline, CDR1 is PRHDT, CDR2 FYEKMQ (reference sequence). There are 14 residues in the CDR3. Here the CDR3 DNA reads TGTGCCAGCAAAAACCGGGACAGGGATGAAAAACTGTTTTTT. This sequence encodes CASKNRDRDEKLFF.

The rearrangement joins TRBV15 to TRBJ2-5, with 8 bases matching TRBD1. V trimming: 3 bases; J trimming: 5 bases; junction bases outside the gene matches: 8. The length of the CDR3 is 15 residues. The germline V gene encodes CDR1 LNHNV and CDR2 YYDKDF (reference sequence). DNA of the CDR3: TGTGCCACCAGCAGTCGCACTCAGGGGGCTGAGACCCAGTACTTC. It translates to CATSSRTQGAETQYF. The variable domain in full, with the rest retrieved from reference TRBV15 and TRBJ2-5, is DAMVIQNPRYQVTQFGKPVTLSCSQTLNHNVMYWYQQKSSQAPKLLFHYYDKDFNNEADTPDNFQSRRPNTSFCFLDIRSPGLGDTAMYLCATSSRTQGAETQYFGPGTRLLVL.

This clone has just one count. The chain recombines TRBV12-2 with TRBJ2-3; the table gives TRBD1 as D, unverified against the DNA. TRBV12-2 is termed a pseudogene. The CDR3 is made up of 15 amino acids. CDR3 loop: CASRLTSGLTDTQYF. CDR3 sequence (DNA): TGTGCAAGTCGCTTGACCTCAGGGCTCACAGATACGCAGTATTTT.

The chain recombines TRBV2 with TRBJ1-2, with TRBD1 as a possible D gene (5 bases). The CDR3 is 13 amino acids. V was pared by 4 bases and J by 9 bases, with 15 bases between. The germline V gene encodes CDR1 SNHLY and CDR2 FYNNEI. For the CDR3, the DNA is TGTGCCAGCAGTGGGTCTCCAAGGGGAAGCTACACCTTC. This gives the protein CASSGSPRGSYTF.

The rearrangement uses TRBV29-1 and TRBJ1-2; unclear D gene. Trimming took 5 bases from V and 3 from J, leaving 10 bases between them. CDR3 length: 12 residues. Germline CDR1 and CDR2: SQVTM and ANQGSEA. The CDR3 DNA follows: TGCAGCGTTAGCACCCGGGACTATGGCTACACCTTC. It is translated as CSVSTRDYGYTF.

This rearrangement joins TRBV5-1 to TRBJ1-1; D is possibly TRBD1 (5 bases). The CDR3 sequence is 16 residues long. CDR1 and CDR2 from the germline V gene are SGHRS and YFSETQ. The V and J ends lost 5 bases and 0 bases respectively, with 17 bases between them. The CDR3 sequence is CASRSQATVMNTEAFF. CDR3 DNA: TGCGCCAGCAGGTCTCAAGCGACAGTAATGAACACTGAAGCTTTCTTT.

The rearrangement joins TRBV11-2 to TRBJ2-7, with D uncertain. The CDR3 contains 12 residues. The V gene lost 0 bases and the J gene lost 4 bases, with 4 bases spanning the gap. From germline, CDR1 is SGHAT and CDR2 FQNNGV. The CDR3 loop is CASSLDQYEQYF. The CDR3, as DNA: TGTGCCAGCAGCTTAGATCAGTACGAGCAGTACTTC.